Listed here are 6 T cell receptor beta chains from one sample, sequenced in a study of blood T cell repertoires in COVID-19. The method was immunoSEQ multiplex PCR; TCRdb's version includes in-frame clones alone and lacks a portion of them. Here the sample spans 150,000 to 200,000 clones, roughly 79% being singletons. Sequencing was carried out using peripheral blood. The receptors originated from a woman aged 80 or older with COVID-19, enrolled during active disease.

The chain couples TRBV6-5 to TRBJ1-4; D is possibly TRBD1 (5 bases). The CDR3 runs 14 residues. CDR1 MNHEY and CDR2 SVGAGI come from the germline V gene. V lost 8 bases to trimming and J lost 3 bases, with 13 bases between them. In nucleotides, the CDR3 is TGTGCCAGCGTGCCGACAGCCCCTAATGAAAAACTGTTTTTT. Translating gives CASVPTAPNEKLFF.

This clone was seen a few times. The CDR3 protein is CASGLVADRGRMNTEAFF. CDR3 DNA sequence: TGTGCTAGTGGTTTGGTGGCGGACAGGGGGCGGATGAACACTGAAGCTTTCTTT. The chain has TRBV12-5 and TRBJ1-1, with 11 bases that match TRBD1. Germline CDR1 is LGHNT and CDR2 is FRNRAP. The CDR3 is 18 amino acids. Trimming at V came to 0 bases and at J to 0 bases, leaving 6 bases not matched to a gene. The full variable domain, in which reference TRBV12-5 and TRBJ1-1 provide the parts outside the CDR3, is DARVTQTPRHKVTEMGQEVTMRCQPILGHNTVFWYRQTMMQGLELLAYFRNRAPLDDSGMPKDRFSAEMPDATLATLKIQPSEPRDSAVYFCASGLVADRGRMNTEAFFGQGTRLTVV.

This clone occurred a few times. This chain joins TRBV11-3 and TRBJ1-6; 10 nucleotides match TRBD1. Germline lookup yields CDR1 SGHNT and CDR2 YENEEA. This CDR3 is built from 14 residues. V shed 5 bases, J shed 12 bases, and the junction held 7 bases outside the gene matches. The CDR3 loop is CASSPGQGNRPLHF. In DNA, the CDR3 is TGTGCCAGCAGCCCGGGACAGGGGAATCGACCCCTCCACTTT.

The chain carries TRBV3-1 (or the pseudogene TRBV3-2) and TRBJ1-1; D not certain. Germline V CDR1 and CDR2: LGHDT, YNNKEL (reference sequence). This CDR3 region has 14 residues. Trimming removed 0 bases at V and 2 bases at J, with 7 bases between. The CDR3 DNA follows: TGTGCCAGCAGCCAAGATACCCTAAACACTGAAGCTTTCTTT. Protein: CASSQDTLNTEAFF.

The chain joins TRBV12-3 or TRBV12-4 to TRBJ1-1; no firm D call. The CDR3 is made up of 13 amino acids. Trimming cost V 3 bases and J 4 bases, with 9 bases left between them. This chain's CDR3 is CASSFWRVTEAFF. In DNA, the CDR3 is TGTGCCAGCAGTTTTTGGCGGGTCACTGAAGCTTTCTTT.

This clone was counted a single time. V gene TRBV4-1 combines with J gene TRBJ2-7, with 11 bases matching TRBD1. The germline V gene has CDR1 MGHRA and CDR2 YSYEKL. The CDR3 is made up of 15 amino acids. Trimming removed 6 bases from V and 6 bases from J; junction bases left unmatched: 10. The CDR3 DNA is TGCGCCAGCAGTGCGTCCGGGACAGGGGGTCCCGAGCAGTACTTC. Protein sequence: CASSASGTGGPEQYF.